This T cell receptor (beta chain) was observed in a study of human T cells and chemical hapten exposure. Study-wide context: Per-sample TCR yields varied mainly from small pooled library volume differences.

Total RNA was isolated from unfractionated whole blood. V dropped 3 bases and J dropped 2 bases, with 17 bases sitting between them. CDR3 size: 16 residues. Looked up from germline, CDR1 is ENHRY and CDR2 is SYGVKD. Via MiXCR, TCRdb re-called the 5' RACE reads, giving one row per CDR3 protein. Among approximately 81,000 distinct CDR3 sequences, roughly 7.7% were seen once, and the ten largest hold about 2.2%. Many counts were recorded for this clonotype. The clonotype comes from a male donor in good health. The V and J genes are TRBV10-3 and TRBJ2-7; no definite D call. CDR3 sequence: CAISDLALSATYEQYF. CDR3 bases: TGTGCCATCAGTGACCTTGCCCTTAGTGCCACCTACGAGCAGTACTTC.